Reported below is one T cell receptor (beta chain). These data belong to a study of blood T cell repertoires in COVID-19. At the level of the study: COVID-19 samples, acute and convalescent, were from the United States, Italy and Spain.

The CDR3 has 16 amino acids. The V gene end was trimmed by 7 bases and the J gene end by 8 bases; junction bases not matched to a gene: 18. CDR1 is MGHRA and CDR2 is YSYEKL in the germline V gene. In the original workflow: Using reference gene primer amplification, nucleated cell counts were estimated. TCRdb keeps only in-frame clones here, not all; method: immunoSEQ multiplex PCR. That table is the source of V, J and clone size, and D and trimming were worked out from the DNA. The table shows approximately 260,000 clones, with 75% to 90% occurring only once. The chain links TRBV4-1 to TRBJ1-2, with 8 bases that match TRBD1. This TCR came from a man aged 45 to 65 with acute or convalescent COVID-19. Specimen: peripheral blood. The CDR3 loop reads CASNHRTWDRPLGYTF. The CDR3 nucleotides read TGCGCCAGCAACCATAGGACGTGGGACAGGCCCTTGGGCTACACCTTC.